This TCR beta chain was recovered during a study of CD8 T cells in Susac syndrome (dated by TCRdb to about 2019). Looking at the study overall: The study used repertoire sequencing to test whether antigen drove CD8+ T cell activation and differentiation in Susac syndrome. Here is what the overall study found, with its caveats: The number of individuals in the TCR sequencing and HLA analysis was acknowledged as relatively small.

As regards this clonotype: Its antigen remains undetermined. No much larger clonotype is one base removed from it; base qualities were not supplied.

RNA was extracted using the RNeasy kit, and about 0.45 to 1 microgram was reverse transcribed with random hexamers. The immunoSEQ multiplex PCR assay, covering 54 Vbeta and 13 Jbeta segments, was used to amplify TCR beta CDR3 regions. Bias from PCR amplification was corrected by using a synthetic template baseline for primer optimization and for computational correction. On the study's bioinformatics: Reads were assigned to V, D and J genes according to IMGT and analyzed in immunoSEQ Analyzer, with only productive sequences retained. Clonality was computed as one minus Shannon entropy normalized by log2 of the number of productive unique sequences. For each patient and control, public and private clones were evaluated within the 100 most prevalent clones. Clones were defined as Susac-specific when absent from the healthy and MS cohorts, from approximately 970 published viral clones and from other ImmuneACCESS disease sequences. The raw public reads went through TCRdb reprocessing: fastp at Q25, MiXCR clone calling, in-frame beta chains kept. Under each unique CDR3 protein, matching rows form one entry showing the most common genes and DNA. The V and J calls follow TCRdb's processing rather than the paper's. The sample table contains some 260,000 distinct CDR3 sequences; only one count was recorded for just under 95% of them. The ten most abundant clones make up around 0.067% of the sample.

From its cysteine to its phenylalanine, the CDR3 spans 15 amino acids. Only the CDR3 DNA stays, 45 bases, in frame from base 1. The germline V gene provides CDR1 KGHDR and CDR2 SFDVKD. Trimming leaves V shorter by 2 bases and J shorter by 1 base, with the junction holding 2 bases beyond the gene matches. Peripheral blood CD8+ and CD4+ T cells from healthy donors, Susac syndrome patients and multiple sclerosis patients were profiled by high-throughput TCR beta sequencing. The multiple sclerosis controls were treatment-naive patients who had stable or active relapsing-remitting disease and met the revised McDonald criteria. Bulk CD8+ and CD4+ T cells were purified magnetically by negative isolation, whereas CD8+ TEMRA cells were enriched by FACS. Blood was collected in EDTA tubes and processed within 24 hours, with PBMCs isolated through density gradient centrifugation. PBMCs intended for TCR sequencing were frozen in liquid nitrogen and were later thawed in a 37 degrees C water bath. The sorted or isolated CD4+, CD8+ and CD8+ TEMRA cells had a purity of 90% or higher.

The sequenced sample was CD4+ T cells from PBMCs. The sequence derives from a human donor with multiple sclerosis. The chain employs TRBV24-1 and TRBJ2-5, with 8 middle bases fitting TRBD1. The nucleotide sequence is given as TGTGCCACCAGTGATTCAGGACAGGGCCAAGAGACCCAGTACTTC. It translates as CATSDSGQGQETQYF.